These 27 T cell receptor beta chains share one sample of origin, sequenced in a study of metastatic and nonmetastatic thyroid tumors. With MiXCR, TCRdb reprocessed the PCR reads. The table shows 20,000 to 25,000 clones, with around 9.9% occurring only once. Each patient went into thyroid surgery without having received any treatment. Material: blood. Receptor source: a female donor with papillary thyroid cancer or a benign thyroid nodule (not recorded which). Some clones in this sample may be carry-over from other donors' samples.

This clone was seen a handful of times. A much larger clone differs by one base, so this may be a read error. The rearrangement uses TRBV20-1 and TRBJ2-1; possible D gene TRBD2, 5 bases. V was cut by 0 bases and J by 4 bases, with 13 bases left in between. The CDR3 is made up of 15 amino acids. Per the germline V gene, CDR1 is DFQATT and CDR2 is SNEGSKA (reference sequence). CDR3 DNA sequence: TGCAGTGCTAGAGATCGAGCGGCCTGGTACAATGAGCAGTTCTTC. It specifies CSARDRAAWYNEQFF.

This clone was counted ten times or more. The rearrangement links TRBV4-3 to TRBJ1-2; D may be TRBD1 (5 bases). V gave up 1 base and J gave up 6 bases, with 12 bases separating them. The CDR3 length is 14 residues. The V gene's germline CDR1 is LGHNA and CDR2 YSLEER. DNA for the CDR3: TGCGCCAGCAGCCAAGGCTCAGGGACGGATGGCTACACCTTC. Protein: CASSQGSGTDGYTF.

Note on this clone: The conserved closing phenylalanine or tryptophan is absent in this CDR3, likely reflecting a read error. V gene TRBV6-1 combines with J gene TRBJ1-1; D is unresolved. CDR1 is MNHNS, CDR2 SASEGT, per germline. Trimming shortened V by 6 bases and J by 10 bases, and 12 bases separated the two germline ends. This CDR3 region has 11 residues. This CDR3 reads CASSRRLGAFS. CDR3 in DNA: TGTGCCAGCAGCCGCCGGTTAGGAGCTTTCTCT.

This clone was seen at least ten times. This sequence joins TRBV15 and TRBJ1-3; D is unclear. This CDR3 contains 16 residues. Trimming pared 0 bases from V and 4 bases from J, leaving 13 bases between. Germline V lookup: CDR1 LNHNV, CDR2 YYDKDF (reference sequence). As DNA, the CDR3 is TGTGCCACCAGCAGAGATACCGACTCGGAAGGAAACACCATATATTTT. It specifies CATSRDTDSEGNTIYF.

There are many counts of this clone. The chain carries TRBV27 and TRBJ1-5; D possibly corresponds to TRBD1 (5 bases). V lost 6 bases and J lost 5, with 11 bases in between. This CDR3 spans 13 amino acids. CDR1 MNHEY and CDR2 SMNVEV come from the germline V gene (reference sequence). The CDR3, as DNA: TGTGCCAGCAGCGACGGGGGTCATCAGCCCCAGCATTTT. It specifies CASSDGGHQPQHF.

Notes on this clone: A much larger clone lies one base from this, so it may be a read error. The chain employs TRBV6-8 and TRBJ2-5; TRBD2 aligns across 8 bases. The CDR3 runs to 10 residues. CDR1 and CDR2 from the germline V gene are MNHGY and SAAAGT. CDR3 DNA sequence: TGTGTCAGCGGGAGAGAGACCCAGTACTTC. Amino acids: CVSGRETQYF.

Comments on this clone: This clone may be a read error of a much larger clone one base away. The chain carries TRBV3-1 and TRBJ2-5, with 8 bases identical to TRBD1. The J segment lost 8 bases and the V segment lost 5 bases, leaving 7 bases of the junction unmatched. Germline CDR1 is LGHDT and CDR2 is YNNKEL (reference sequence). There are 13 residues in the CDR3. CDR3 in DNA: TGTGCCAGCAGCGCGGCACAGGGGGACACCCAGTACTTC. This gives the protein CASSAAQGDTQYF.

CDR3 sequence: CASSVPTSGDYNEQFF. The CDR3 region has the DNA TGCGCCAGCAGTGTCCCGACTAGCGGGGACTACAATGAGCAGTTCTTC. V and J are TRBV5-1 and TRBJ2-1, with 11 nucleotides matching TRBD2. V shed 5 bases and J 3 bases; nucleotides not matched to a gene: 7. The germline CDR1 and CDR2 sequences are SGHRS and YFSETQ. The CDR3 is made up of 16 amino acids.

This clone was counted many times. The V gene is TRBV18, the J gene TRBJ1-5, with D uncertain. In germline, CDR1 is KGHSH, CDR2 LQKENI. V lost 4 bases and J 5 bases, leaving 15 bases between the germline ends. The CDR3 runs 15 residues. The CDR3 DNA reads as TGTGCCAGCTCACAGGGTGCCCTCCAAGATCAGCCCCAGCATTTT. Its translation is CASSQGALQDQPQHF.

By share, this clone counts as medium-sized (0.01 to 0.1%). CDR3 residues: CASSLLRGWGYTF. Written as DNA, the CDR3 is TGTGCCAGCAGTTTATTGAGAGGTTGGGGCTACACCTTC. The chain joins TRBV28 to TRBJ1-2; D call uncertain. The CDR3 consists of 13 residues. Germline assignment: CDR1 MDHEN and CDR2 SYDVKM. Between the trimmed V and J ends, which lost 1 base and 8 bases, there was a span of 11 bases.

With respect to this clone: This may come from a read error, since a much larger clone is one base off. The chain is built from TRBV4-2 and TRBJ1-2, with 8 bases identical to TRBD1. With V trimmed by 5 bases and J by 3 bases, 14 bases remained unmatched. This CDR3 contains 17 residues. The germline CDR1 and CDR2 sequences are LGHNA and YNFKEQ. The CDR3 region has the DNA TGTGCCAGCAGCATACTGATCCGGGACAGGAGAGACTATGGCTACACCTTC. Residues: CASSILIRDRRDYGYTF.

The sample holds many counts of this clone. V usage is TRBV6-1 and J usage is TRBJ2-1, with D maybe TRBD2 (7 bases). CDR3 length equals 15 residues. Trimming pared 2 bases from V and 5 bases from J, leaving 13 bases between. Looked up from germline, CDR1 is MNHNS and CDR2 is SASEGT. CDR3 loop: CASSEKREGDNEQFF. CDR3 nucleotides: TGTGCCAGCAGTGAAAAGAGGGAGGGGGACAATGAGCAGTTCTTC.

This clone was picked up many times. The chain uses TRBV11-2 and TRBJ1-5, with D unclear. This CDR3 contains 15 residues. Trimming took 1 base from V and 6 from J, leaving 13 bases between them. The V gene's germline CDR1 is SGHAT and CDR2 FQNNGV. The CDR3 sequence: CASSLGMEEGQPQHF. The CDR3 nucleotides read TGTGCCAGCAGCTTAGGGATGGAGGAGGGTCAGCCCCAGCATTTT.

The CDR3 region is CASIPSSYEQYF. CDR3 in DNA: TGTGCCAGCATTCCCTCCTCCTACGAGCAGTACTTC. The chain combines TRBV28 with TRBJ2-7; D is ambiguous. V lost 7 bases, J lost 0 bases, and 7 bases lay in between. This CDR3 region has 12 residues. CDR1 MDHEN and CDR2 SYDVKM come from the germline V gene.

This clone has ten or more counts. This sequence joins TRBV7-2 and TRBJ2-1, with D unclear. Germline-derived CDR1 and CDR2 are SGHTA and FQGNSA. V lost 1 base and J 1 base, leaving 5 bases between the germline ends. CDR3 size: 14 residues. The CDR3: CASSLGQSYNEQFF. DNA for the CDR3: TGTGCCAGCAGCTTAGGGCAATCCTACAATGAGCAGTTCTTC.

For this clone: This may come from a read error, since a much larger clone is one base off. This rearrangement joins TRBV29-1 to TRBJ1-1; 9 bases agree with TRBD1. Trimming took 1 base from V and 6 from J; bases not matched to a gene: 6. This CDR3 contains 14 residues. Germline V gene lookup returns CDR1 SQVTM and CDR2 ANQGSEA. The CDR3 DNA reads TGCAGCGTTGAAGGTCGGGGACAGGGACCTGAAGCTTTCTTT. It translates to CSVEGRGQGPEAFF.

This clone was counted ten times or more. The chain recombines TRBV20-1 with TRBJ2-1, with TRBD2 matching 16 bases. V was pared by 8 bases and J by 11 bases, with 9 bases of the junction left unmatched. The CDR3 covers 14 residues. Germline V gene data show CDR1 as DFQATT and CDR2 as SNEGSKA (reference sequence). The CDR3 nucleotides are TGCAGTCCACAAGGGACTAGCGGGAGGGGTAAGCAGTTCTTC. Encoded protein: CSPQGTSGRGKQFF.

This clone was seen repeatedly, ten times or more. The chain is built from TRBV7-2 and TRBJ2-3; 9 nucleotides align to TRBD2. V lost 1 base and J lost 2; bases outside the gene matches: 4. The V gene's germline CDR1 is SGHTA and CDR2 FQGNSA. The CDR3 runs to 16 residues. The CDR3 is CASSLGLAGPTDTQYF. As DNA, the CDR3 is TGTGCCAGCAGCTTAGGGCTAGCGGGACCCACAGATACGCAGTATTTT.

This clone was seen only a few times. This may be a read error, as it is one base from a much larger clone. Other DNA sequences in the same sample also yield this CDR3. As DNA, the CDR3 is TGCAGTGGGGGAGCGAACACTGAAGCTTTCTTT. It encodes CSGGANTEAFF. V is TRBV29-1 and J is TRBJ1-1; D is possibly TRBD1 (5 bases). CDR1 and CDR2 (germline): SQVTM, ANQGSEA. This CDR3 has 11 residues.

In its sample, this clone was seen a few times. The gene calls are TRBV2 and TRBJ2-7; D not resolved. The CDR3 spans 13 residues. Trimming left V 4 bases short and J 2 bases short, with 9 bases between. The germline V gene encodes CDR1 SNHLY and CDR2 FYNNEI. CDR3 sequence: CASSVVQAYEQYF. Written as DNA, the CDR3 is TGTGCCAGCAGTGTGGTCCAGGCCTACGAGCAGTACTTC.

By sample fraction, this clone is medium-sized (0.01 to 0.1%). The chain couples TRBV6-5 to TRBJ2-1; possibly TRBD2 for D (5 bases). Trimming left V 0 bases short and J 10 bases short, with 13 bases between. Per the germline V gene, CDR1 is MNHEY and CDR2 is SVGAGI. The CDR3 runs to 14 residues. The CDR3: CASSYSYRGREQFF. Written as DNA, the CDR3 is TGTGCCAGCAGTTACTCGTATCGGGGAAGGGAGCAGTTCTTC.

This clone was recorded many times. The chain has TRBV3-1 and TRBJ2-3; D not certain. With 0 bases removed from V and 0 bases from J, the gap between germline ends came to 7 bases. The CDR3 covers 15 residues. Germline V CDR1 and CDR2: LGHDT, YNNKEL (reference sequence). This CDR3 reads CASSQDPESTDTQYF. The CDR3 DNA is TGTGCCAGCAGCCAAGATCCCGAGAGCACAGATACGCAGTATTTT.

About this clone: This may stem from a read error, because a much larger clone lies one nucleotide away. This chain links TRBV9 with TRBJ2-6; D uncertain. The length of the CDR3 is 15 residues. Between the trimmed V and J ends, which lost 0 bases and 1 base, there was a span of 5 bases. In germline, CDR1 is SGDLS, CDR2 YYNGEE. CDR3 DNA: TGTGCCAGCAGCGTAGAATCGTCTGGGGCCAACGTCCTGACTTTC. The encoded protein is CASSVESSGANVLTF.

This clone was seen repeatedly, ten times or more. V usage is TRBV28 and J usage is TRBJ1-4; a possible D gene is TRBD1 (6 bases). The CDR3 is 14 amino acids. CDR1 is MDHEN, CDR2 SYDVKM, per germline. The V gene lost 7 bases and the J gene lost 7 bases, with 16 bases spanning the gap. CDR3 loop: CASTQDSPLEKLFF. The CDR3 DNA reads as TGTGCCAGCACCCAGGACAGTCCCCTTGAAAAACTGTTTTTT.

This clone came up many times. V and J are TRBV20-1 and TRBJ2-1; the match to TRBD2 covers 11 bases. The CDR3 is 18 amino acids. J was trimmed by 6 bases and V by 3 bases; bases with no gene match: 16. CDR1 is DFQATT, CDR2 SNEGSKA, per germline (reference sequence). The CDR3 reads CSASGGTAGLAGTNEQFF. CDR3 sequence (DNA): TGCAGTGCTAGTGGCGGGACAGCCGGACTAGCGGGCACCAATGAGCAGTTCTTC.

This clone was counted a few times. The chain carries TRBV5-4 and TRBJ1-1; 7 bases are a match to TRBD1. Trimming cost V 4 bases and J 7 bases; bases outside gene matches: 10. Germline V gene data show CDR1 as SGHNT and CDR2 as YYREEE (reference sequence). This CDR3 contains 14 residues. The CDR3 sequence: CASSRKDRMDEAFF. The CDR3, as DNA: TGTGCCAGCAGCCGAAAGGACAGGATGGATGAAGCTTTCTTT.

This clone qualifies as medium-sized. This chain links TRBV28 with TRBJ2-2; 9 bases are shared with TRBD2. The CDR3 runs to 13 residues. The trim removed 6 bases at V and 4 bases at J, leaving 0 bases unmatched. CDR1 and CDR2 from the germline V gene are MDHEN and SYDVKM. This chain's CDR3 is CASRTSGTGELFF. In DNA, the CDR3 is TGTGCCAGCAGGACTAGCGGCACCGGGGAGCTGTTTTTT.